This T cell receptor (beta chain) comes out of a study of T cells after yellow fever vaccination. The TCR cDNA carried a universal primer site and UMIs from 5'RACE template switching. From the 5' RACE reads, TCRdb called clonotypes with MiXCR, one entry per CDR3 protein. The sample carries 200,000 to 300,000 distinct CDR3 sequences, roughly 3.7% recorded once. With 6 bases removed from V and 7 bases from J, the gap between germline ends came to 10 bases. Germline V lookup: CDR1 SGHNT, CDR2 YYREEE (reference sequence). The CDR3 length is 11 residues. This chain links TRBV5-4 with TRBJ1-1; D ambiguous. The clonotype comes from a man aged 18 to 35 who received the YFV17D yellow fever vaccine. The sequences come from PBMCs, collected 15 days after the yellow fever booster vaccination. CDR3: CASTRGYEAFF. The CDR3 DNA reads TGTGCCAGCACCCGAGGTTATGAAGCTTTCTTT.